These T cell receptor beta chains were read from a single sample in a study of T cell responses to AZD1222 COVID-19 vaccine. Data came from immunoSEQ multiplex PCR; TCRdb stores just in-frame clones and leaves some out. The profile shows 150,000 or so clones, roughly nine tenths of them singletons. Sequenced material: peripheral blood, taken 28 days after the second AZD1222 dose. Every receptor here comes from an adult who received the AZD1222 COVID-19 vaccine. CDR3s include the opening cysteine and the closing phenylalanine or tryptophan. A D gene is named only where the DNA matches it firmly. Rows give clone size only sometimes, using once, few, many, or a class for an expanded clone.

clone_size: once; j_call: TRBJ2-7; d_call: TRBD2; v_call: TRBV5-4; cdr3_aa: CASSGGPSGGITYEQYF; cdr3_nt: TGTGCCAGCAGTGGTGGGCCTAGCGGGGGGATTACCTACGAGCAGTACTTC
clone_size: NA; j_call: TRBJ2-3; d_call: NA; v_call: TRBV6-4; cdr3_aa: CASSVDSSAADTQYF; cdr3_nt: TGTGCCAGCAGTGTAGACAGCTCCGCCGCAGATACGCAGTATTTT
clone_size: NA; j_call: TRBJ2-1; d_call: NA; v_call: TRBV11-2; cdr3_aa: CASSLGAGFGRQFF; cdr3_nt: TGTGCCAGCAGCTTAGGGGCGGGCTTTGGTCGGCAGTTCTTC
clone_size: NA; j_call: TRBJ1-2; d_call: TRBD1; v_call: TRBV6-4; cdr3_aa: CASSDWFRTGSGGYTF; cdr3_nt: TGTGCCAGCAGTGACTGGTTTCGGACAGGGAGTGGCGGCTACACCTTC
clone_size: NA; j_call: TRBJ2-7; d_call: TRBD2; v_call: TRBV6-2/TRBV6-3; cdr3_aa: CASSQAGRIYEQYF; cdr3_nt: TGTGCCAGCAGTCAAGCGGGACGCATCTACGAGCAGTACTTC
clone_size: NA; j_call: TRBJ1-1; d_call: NA; v_call: TRBV28; cdr3_aa: CASRRDMNTEAFF; cdr3_nt: TGTGCCAGCAGGCGGGACATGAACACTGAAGCTTTCTTT
clone_size: few; j_call: TRBJ1-3; d_call: NA; v_call: TRBV2; cdr3_aa: CASSNTASGNTIYF; cdr3_nt: TGTGCCAGCAGTAATACCGCTAGTGGAAACACCATATATTTT
clone_size: once; j_call: TRBJ2-7; d_call: TRBD1; v_call: TRBV28; cdr3_aa: CASSGTGTGIGTEQYF; cdr3_nt: TGTGCCAGCAGTGGCACCGGGACAGGGATCGGTACCGAGCAGTACTTC
clone_size: NA; j_call: TRBJ2-2; d_call: NA; v_call: TRBV2; cdr3_aa: CASSSQRGDTGELFF; cdr3_nt: TGTGCCAGCAGTTCCCAAAGGGGTGACACCGGGGAGCTGTTTTTT
clone_size: NA; j_call: TRBJ1-2; d_call: NA; v_call: TRBV9; cdr3_aa: CASSVDQLGRGYTF; cdr3_nt: TGTGCCAGCAGCGTAGACCAGCTCGGAAGGGGCTACACCTTC